The 13 T cell receptor beta chains reported below all come from one sample, sequenced in a study of blood T cell repertoires in COVID-19. TCRdb's copy holds only in-frame clones and misses some; the assay was immunoSEQ multiplex PCR. The repertoire holds 40,000 to 45,000 clones, with 70% to 90% as singletons. Sequencing was done on a sample of peripheral blood. These receptors all stem from a human donor in a cohort sampled during active COVID-19.

The chain couples TRBV7-6 to TRBJ2-1; TRBD2 is a possible D gene (5 bases). V was pared by 5 bases and J by 9 bases, with 11 bases between. Germline CDR1 reads SGHVS; CDR2 reads FNYEAQ. This CDR3 region has 12 residues. The CDR3 DNA is TGTGCCAGCAGCCACTCCAGCGGTGAGCAGTTCTTC. The encoded protein is CASSHSSGEQFF.

The chain joins TRBV9 to TRBJ2-3; 11 bases align to TRBD2. V lost 4 bases and J lost 0; bases outside the gene matches: 4. The CDR3 consists of 16 residues. Germline V gene data show CDR1 as SGDLS and CDR2 as YYNGEE. As DNA, the CDR3 is TGTGCCAGCAGCCTCAGACTAGCGGGGAGCACAGATACGCAGTATTTT. Its translation is CASSLRLAGSTDTQYF.

This clone was observed a single time. V usage is TRBV5-4 and J usage is TRBJ2-2, with 8 nucleotides matching TRBD1. From germline, CDR1 is SGHNT and CDR2 YYREEE (reference sequence). The CDR3 sequence is 17 residues long. V lost 4 bases, J lost 3 bases, and 11 bases stayed unmatched. The CDR3: CASSTPQGASDTGELFF. The CDR3 region has the DNA TGTGCCAGCAGCACACCCCAGGGGGCGTCTGACACCGGGGAGCTGTTTTTT.

This clone was observed once. This rearrangement joins TRBV7-2 to TRBJ2-3; 8 nucleotides line up with TRBD2. Germline trimming cut 2 bases from V and 3 bases from J; bases unmatched to any gene: 4. The CDR3 has 15 amino acids. CDR1 SGHTA and CDR2 FQGNSA come from the germline V gene. CDR3 nucleotides: TGTGCCAGCAGCTTAACGCGGGGGGCTACAGATACGCAGTATTTT. Translation gives CASSLTRGATDTQYF.

The chain uses TRBV25-1 and TRBJ2-1; 9 bases map to TRBD2. This CDR3 has 16 residues. Germline V lookup: CDR1 MGHDK, CDR2 SYGVNS. V lost 3 bases, J lost 8 bases, and 11 bases stayed unmatched. CDR3 coding DNA: TGTGCCAGCAGTGAGCCCCTAGCGGGACGGGTCTATGAGCAGTTCTTC. This codes for CASSEPLAGRVYEQFF.

The chain joins TRBV4-3 to TRBJ2-5; no firm D call. The germline V and J ends were trimmed by 1 base and 5 bases, with 8 bases remaining between them. This CDR3 region has 13 residues. Germline CDR1 LGHNA, CDR2 YSLEER. The DNA of the CDR3 is TGCGCCAGCAGCCAAGTTTTCGGGGAGACCCAGTACTTC. Protein product: CASSQVFGETQYF.

J is TRBJ2-4 and V is TRBV6-4; D unresolved. Germline loops: CDR1 MRHNA, CDR2 SNTAGT. Trimming removed 7 bases at V and 1 base at J, with 8 bases between. CDR3 length: 13 residues. The DNA for the CDR3 is TGTGCCAGCACCTGGGCTGCCAAAAACATTCAGTACTTC. Its translation: CASTWAAKNIQYF.

This clone came up once. This chain connects TRBV20-1 to TRBJ2-1, with D unclear. This CDR3 has 11 amino acids. Per germline, CDR1 DFQATT and CDR2 SNEGSKA (reference sequence). The germline V and J ends were trimmed by 2 bases and 4 bases, with 3 bases remaining between them. The CDR3 nucleotides are TGCAGTGCTAGACCATACAATGAGCAGTTCTTC. Amino acid sequence: CSARPYNEQFF.

The CDR3 nucleotides read TGTGCCAGCAGTGACGAAGGGAGCTCCTACAATGAGCAGTTCTTC. Amino acids: CASSDEGSSYNEQFF. The genes are TRBV6-4 and TRBJ2-1; D perhaps matches TRBD2 (5 bases). The V end was cut by 2 bases, the J end by 0 bases, with 8 bases between. Germline CDR1 and CDR2: MRHNA and SNTAGT. CDR3 size: 15 residues.

This chain's CDR3 is CASRESGFMPEAFF. CDR3 DNA sequence: TGTGCCAGCAGAGAATCAGGGTTCATGCCTGAAGCTTTCTTT. The gene calls are TRBV6-6 and TRBJ1-1, with D possibly TRBD1 on 5 matching bases. The V end was cut by 6 bases, the J end by 6 bases, with 17 bases between. This CDR3 is built from 14 residues. Germline CDR1 is MNHNY and CDR2 is SVGAGI (reference sequence).

This clone was detected only once. The chain has TRBV19 and TRBJ2-7, with 10 positions matching TRBD2. V dropped 5 bases and J dropped 1; count of bases not matched to a gene: 5. CDR1 is LNHDA and CDR2 is SQIVND in the germline V gene (reference sequence). This CDR3 spans 15 amino acids. This CDR3 is CASSVSAGGSYEQYF. In DNA, the CDR3 is TGTGCCAGTAGTGTGTCAGCGGGAGGGTCCTACGAGCAGTACTTC.

This chain connects TRBV6-2 or TRBV6-3 to TRBJ2-2; 8 bases are shared with TRBD1. Losses at the gene ends were 2 bases for V and 4 bases for J; bases not matched to a gene: 12. Per the germline V gene, CDR1 is MNHEY and CDR2 is SVGEGT. There are 18 residues in the CDR3. CDR3 region: CASSYLGRGHLGTGELFF. CDR3 in DNA: TGTGCCAGCAGTTACCTGGGCAGGGGGCACTTAGGCACCGGGGAGCTGTTTTTT.

The V and J genes are TRBV19 and TRBJ2-7, with D perhaps matching TRBD1 (6 bases). Germline-derived CDR1 and CDR2 are LNHDA and SQIVND (reference sequence). The CDR3 spans 14 residues. Deletions cut 6 bases from V and 0 bases from J, with 12 bases between. CDR3 bases: TGTGCCAGTAGGCCGACAGGATACTCCTACGAGCAGTACTTC. Encoded protein: CASRPTGYSYEQYF.